Shown below are 20 T cell receptor beta chains from a single sample sequenced in a study of CD8 T cells in Susac syndrome. Random-hexamer reverse transcription was applied to roughly 0.5 to 1 ug RNA. MiXCR was run by TCRdb on the immunoSEQ multiplex PCR reads, yielding one entry per CDR3 protein. The repertoire has 200,000 to 250,000 distinct CDR3 sequences, about 94% of them found once; the top ten carry less than 0.15%. The sample was CD8+ T cells from PBMCs. All receptors come from a human donor with multiple sclerosis.

The J gene is TRBJ2-1, the V gene TRBV30; the match to TRBD2 covers 8 bases. Germline V gene sequence: CDR1 GTSNPN, CDR2 SVGIG (reference sequence). The trim removed 1 base at V and 3 bases at J, leaving 5 bases unmatched. CDR3 size: 15 residues. The CDR3 loop is CAWSEGSGVYNEQFF. CDR3 nucleotides: TGTGCCTGGAGTGAGGGTAGCGGGGTCTACAATGAGCAGTTCTTC.

The chain is built from TRBV24-1 and TRBJ2-1; D possibly corresponds to TRBD1 (5 bases). Germline V lookup: CDR1 KGHDR, CDR2 SFDVKD. There are 14 residues in the CDR3. V lost 3 bases, J lost 8 bases, and 13 bases lay in between. CDR3 region: CATSDGATRDEQFF. CDR3 DNA: TGTGCCACCAGTGATGGGGCAACAAGGGATGAGCAGTTCTTC.

This chain connects TRBV14 to TRBJ2-5; maybe TRBD1 (5 bases). Germline assignment: CDR1 SGHDN and CDR2 FVKESK. V gave up 1 base and J gave up 7 bases, with 16 bases separating them. The CDR3 is 15 amino acids. The CDR3 spells CASSQVGASRGTQYF. CDR3 bases: TGTGCCAGCAGCCAAGTAGGGGCATCAAGAGGGACCCAGTACTTC.

This chain joins TRBV27 and TRBJ1-2, with no clear D. V was shortened by 4 bases and J by 0 bases, with 6 bases between the two germline ends. This CDR3 region has 13 residues. Germline CDR1 is MNHEY and CDR2 is SMNVEV (reference sequence). CDR3 nucleotide sequence: TGTGCCAGCAGTTGGACCTCTAACTATGGCTACACCTTC. This translates into CASSWTSNYGYTF.

This CDR3 reads CASSQVITGQETQYF. The CDR3 coding sequence is TGCGCCAGCAGCCAAGTAATTACAGGTCAAGAGACCCAGTACTTC. The J gene is TRBJ2-5, the V gene TRBV4-3; tentative D call: TRBD1 (5 bases). Trimming shortened V by 1 base and J by 2 bases, and 11 bases separated the two germline ends. Germline V gene data show CDR1 as LGHNA and CDR2 as YSLEER. The CDR3 is 15 amino acids.

The chain is built from TRBV27 and TRBJ2-1; 8 positions match TRBD1. Germline trimming cut 5 bases from V and 8 bases from J; bases unmatched to any gene: 8. In germline, CDR1 is MNHEY, CDR2 SMNVEV (reference sequence). There are 14 residues in the CDR3. The CDR3 is CASSIPGGEDEQFF. The CDR3 DNA reads as TGTGCCAGCAGTATCCCAGGGGGCGAGGATGAGCAGTTCTTC.

The genes are TRBV29-1 and TRBJ2-2; TRBD2 is a possible D gene (6 bases). The CDR3 is 14 residues long. V shed 6 bases and J shed 4 bases, with 15 bases lying between them. Germline V gene lookup returns CDR1 SQVTM and CDR2 ANQGSEA. CDR3 bases: TGCAGCGTCGAGGGTGGGGGACTCACCGGGGAGCTGTTTTTT. Protein sequence: CSVEGGGLTGELFF.

The V and J genes are TRBV13 and TRBJ2-7; D not certain. The V end lost 6 bases, the J end lost 5 bases, and 11 bases lay between the germline ends. This CDR3 is built from 12 residues. CDR1 is PRHDT and CDR2 is FYEKMQ in the germline V gene (reference sequence). The CDR3 spells CASRTGRNEQYF. In DNA, the CDR3 is TGTGCCAGCAGGACGGGTCGGAACGAGCAGTACTTC.

The V and J genes are TRBV13 and TRBJ1-1; D is uncertain. Germline V gene sequence: CDR1 PRHDT, CDR2 FYEKMQ (reference sequence). The CDR3 spans 12 residues. Trimming removed 2 bases at V and 1 base at J, with 2 bases between. The DNA for the CDR3 is TGTGCCAGCAGCTTACAGAACACTGAAGCTTTCTTT. Protein sequence: CASSLQNTEAFF.

J is TRBJ2-3 and V is TRBV27, with D possibly TRBD1 on 5 matching bases. The CDR3 totals 14 residues. The germline V and J ends were trimmed by 3 bases and 1 base, with 8 bases remaining between them. Germline V gene sequence: CDR1 MNHEY, CDR2 SMNVEV (reference sequence). Here the CDR3 DNA reads TGTGCCAGCAGTTTCCTAGGGGGCACAGATACGCAGTATTTT. Translating it yields CASSFLGGTDTQYF.

The chain combines TRBV7-9 with TRBJ1-4; D is uncertain. Looked up from germline, CDR1 is SEHNR and CDR2 is FQNEAQ (reference sequence). Trimming shortened V by 5 bases and J by 8 bases, and 12 bases separated the two germline ends. There are 13 residues in the CDR3. CDR3 sequence: CASSHVGLEKLFF. The CDR3 DNA follows: TGTGCCAGCAGCCACGTCGGGCTCGAAAAACTGTTTTTT.

CDR3: CASRMTGTSYEQYF. The CDR3 nucleotides read TGCGCCAGCAGGATGACAGGGACCTCCTACGAGCAGTACTTC. The rearrangement joins TRBV5-1 to TRBJ2-7; the match to TRBD1 covers 7 bases. Trimming removed 5 bases from V and 0 bases from J; junction bases left unmatched: 5. CDR1 is SGHRS and CDR2 is YFSETQ in the germline V gene. The CDR3 totals 14 residues.

J is TRBJ2-2 and V is TRBV4-1; maybe TRBD2 (7 bases). Germline V gene data show CDR1 as MGHRA and CDR2 as YSYEKL. The CDR3 consists of 17 residues. With 6 bases removed from V and 0 bases from J, the gap between germline ends came to 17 bases. CDR3 in DNA: TGCGCCAGCAGTCTCGGGGGCGGACTAGCGAACACCGGGGAGCTGTTTTTT. It codes for CASSLGGGLANTGELFF.

The CDR3 sequence: CASSAPGAGGVDEQYF. In nucleotides, the CDR3 is TGTGCCAGCAGCGCCCCCGGAGCGGGAGGGGTCGACGAGCAGTACTTC. V and J are TRBV9 and TRBJ2-7; 10 bases are shared with TRBD2. V dropped 3 bases and J dropped 5; count of bases not matched to a gene: 11. In germline, CDR1 is SGDLS, CDR2 YYNGEE. The CDR3 contains 16 residues. The whole variable domain, filled in from reference TRBV9 and TRBJ2-7, reads DSGVTQTPKHLITATGQRVTLRCSPRSGDLSVYWYQQSLDQGLQFLIQYYNGEERAKGNILERFSAQQFPDLHSELNLSSLELGDSALYFCASSAPGAGGVDEQYFGPGTRLTVT.

J is TRBJ1-4 and V is TRBV4-1, with 8 bases lining up with TRBD1. From germline, CDR1 is MGHRA and CDR2 YSYEKL. The CDR3 is made up of 15 amino acids. V lost 2 bases and J lost 7; bases outside the gene matches: 6. The CDR3 protein is CASSQSPGTGEKLFF. The CDR3 bases are TGCGCCAGCAGCCAATCCCCCGGGACAGGTGAAAAACTGTTTTTT.

The chain is built from TRBV29-1 and TRBJ2-1; 9 bases agree with TRBD2. The CDR3 covers 13 residues. The germline V gene has CDR1 SQVTM and CDR2 ANQGSEA. The V gene end was trimmed by 2 bases and the J gene end by 4 bases; junction bases not matched to a gene: 0. CDR3 sequence reads: CSVETSGYNEQFF. In nucleotides, the CDR3 is TGCAGCGTTGAAACTAGCGGGTACAATGAGCAGTTCTTC.

The chain has TRBV6-2 or TRBV6-3 and TRBJ2-4; no firm D call. Germline V gene sequence: CDR1 MNHEY, CDR2 SVGEGT. The V and J ends lost 0 bases and 3 bases respectively, with 15 bases between them. The CDR3 has 17 residues. CDR3 nucleotide sequence: TGTGCCAGCAGTTACTCGGCGGTAGGGTCACACAAAAACATTCAGTACTTC. Residues: CASSYSAVGSHKNIQYF.

This clonotype appeared a single time. The chain combines TRBV28 with TRBJ2-5; 7 nucleotides line up with TRBD1. Germline V CDR1 and CDR2: MDHEN, SYDVKM. The V segment lost 5 bases and the J segment 5 bases; nucleotides outside the gene matches: 11. The CDR3 is 15 residues long. The CDR3 is CASSLRDSPRETQYF. The CDR3 bases are TGTGCCAGCAGTCTGAGGGACAGCCCTAGGGAGACCCAGTACTTC.

DNA for the CDR3: TGCGCCAGCAGCTCGGACGGGGGGCGAGCTGACGAGCAGTACTTC. It translates to CASSSDGGRADEQYF. The rearrangement uses TRBV5-1 and TRBJ2-7; TRBD2 might be the D (7 bases). Per germline, CDR1 SGHRS and CDR2 YFSETQ. Trimming shortened V by 3 bases and J by 5 bases, and 18 bases separated the two germline ends. This CDR3 comprises 15 residues.

CDR3 residues: CASSLDKGASYNEQFF. Written as DNA, the CDR3 is TGTGCCAGCAGCTTAGACAAGGGGGCATCCTACAATGAGCAGTTCTTC. The chain has TRBV7-9 and TRBJ2-1; TRBD1 agrees at 7 bases. The germline CDR1 and CDR2 sequences are SEHNR and FQNEAQ (reference sequence). With V trimmed by 1 base and J by 1 base, 4 bases remained unmatched. The CDR3 is 16 amino acids.